The 28 T cell receptor beta chains below all came from one sample that was sequenced in a study of a mutant IDH1 vaccine in newly diagnosed glioma. As for time point: week 11, during vaccination. Vaccination used 300 ug of mutant IDH1 20-mer peptide per dose, with topical imiquimod. Measured with immunoSEQ multiplex PCR; TCRdb has only the in-frame clones, and not every one. The data contain about 30,000 clones, 75% to 85% of them singletons. Their recognized antigens are unknown. This material consisted of PBMCs, taken from a glioma patient whose treatment included an IDH1 peptide vaccine. These receptors were taken from a man between 25 and 39 years old with glioma.

The genes are TRBV30 and TRBJ1-1, with D unresolved. There are 11 residues in the CDR3. Trimming took off 6 bases at V and 1 base at J, with 6 bases between the two ends. The germline V gene has CDR1 GTSNPN and CDR2 SVGIG (reference sequence). The CDR3 coding sequence is TGTGCCTGTCAGTGGAACACTGAAGCTTTCTTT. Its translation: CACQWNTEAFF.

This clone was counted a few times. This chain connects TRBV19 to TRBJ1-2, with D possibly being TRBD1 (5 bases). Trimming removed 7 bases from V and 8 bases from J, with 14 bases in between. The CDR3 covers 12 residues. Germline loops: CDR1 LNHDA, CDR2 SQIVND (reference sequence). As DNA, the CDR3 is TGTGCCAGTAAAGTAGGGGTAGACGGCTACACCTTC. It encodes CASKVGVDGYTF.

This chain joins TRBV2 and TRBJ1-1, with D perhaps TRBD1 (6 bases). From germline, CDR1 is SNHLY and CDR2 FYNNEI. CDR3 length: 14 residues. Trimming took off 4 bases at V and 0 bases at J, with 9 bases between the two ends. This CDR3 reads CASSADRLNTEAFF. CDR3 coding DNA: TGTGCCAGCAGTGCCGACAGGCTGAACACTGAAGCTTTCTTT. Combining the CDR3 with reference TRBV2 and TRBJ1-1 gives the whole variable domain EPEVTQTPSHQVTQMGQEVILRCVPISNHLYFYWYRQILGQKVEFLVSFYNNEISEKSEIFDDQFSVERPDGSNFTLKIRSTKLEDSAMYFCASSADRLNTEAFFGQGTRLTVV.

This chain uses TRBV5-1 with TRBJ2-3, with D perhaps given as TRBD1 or TRBD2 (5 bases each). Trimming left V 0 bases short and J 5 bases short, with 16 bases between. CDR3 length: 16 amino acids. Looked up from germline, CDR1 is SGHRS and CDR2 is YFSETQ. The CDR3 reads CASSLVGDPRRDTQYF. The CDR3 DNA sequence: TGCGCCAGCAGCTTGGTGGGGGACCCTCGACGAGATACGCAGTATTTT.

The chain recombines TRBV4-3 with TRBJ2-7, with TRBD1 matching 9 bases. The V gene's germline CDR1 is LGHNA and CDR2 YSLEER. V was clipped by 1 base and J by 12 bases; unmatched bases: 7. The CDR3 covers 13 residues. As DNA, the CDR3 is TGCGCCAGCAGCCAAGGGAGAACAGGGGGCATGTACTTC. It codes for CASSQGRTGGMYF.

This clone appeared a few times. The chain carries TRBV2 and TRBJ2-2; D perhaps matches TRBD2 (5 bases). The CDR3 is 15 amino acids. V lost 3 bases and J 3 bases, leaving 11 bases between the germline ends. The germline V gene has CDR1 SNHLY and CDR2 FYNNEI. The CDR3 DNA reads as TGTGCCAGCAGTGATTCCGGGATCTACACCGGGGAGCTGTTTTTT. Residues: CASSDSGIYTGELFF.

The rearrangement uses TRBV30 and TRBJ1-2; 9 bases map to TRBD1. The CDR3 covers 14 residues. The V gene end was trimmed by 3 bases and the J gene end by 4 bases; junction bases not matched to a gene: 6. Germline assignment: CDR1 GTSNPN and CDR2 SVGIG (reference sequence). The CDR3 bases are TGTGCCTGGAGCCCCGACAGGGGGACCTATGGCTACACCTTC. Translated: CAWSPDRGTYGYTF.

The chain recombines TRBV5-4 with TRBJ1-1; weak D call: TRBD1 (6 bases). The CDR3 sequence is 14 residues long. Germline CDR1 SGHNT, CDR2 YYREEE (reference sequence). The V and J ends lost 4 bases and 2 bases respectively, with 12 bases between them. As DNA, the CDR3 is TGTGCCAGCAGCCTGTCGGGGGCTAACACTGAAGCTTTCTTT. This encodes CASSLSGANTEAFF. Filled out from reference TRBV5-4 and TRBJ1-1, the complete variable domain reads ETGVTQSPTHLIKTRGQQVTLRCSSQSGHNTVSWYQQALGQGPQFIFQYYREEENGRGNFPPRFSGLQFPNYSSELNVNALELDDSALYLCASSLSGANTEAFFGQGTRLTVV.

The CDR3 reads CATSRDPGRSYEQYF. Written as DNA, the CDR3 is TGTGCCACCAGCAGAGATCCGGGACGGAGCTACGAGCAGTACTTC. This chain links TRBV15 with TRBJ2-7; the D gene could be TRBD1 or TRBD2 (5 bases each). The germline CDR1 and CDR2 sequences are LNHNV and YYDKDF (reference sequence). V dropped 0 bases and J dropped 3 bases, with 12 bases sitting between them. The CDR3 totals 15 residues.

The CDR3, as DNA: TGTGCCAGCAGCCCTAGCATTCGGGGAGAGACCCAGTACTTC. It codes for CASSPSIRGETQYF. This chain uses TRBV27 with TRBJ2-5; maybe TRBD2 (5 bases). Germline CDR1 and CDR2: MNHEY and SMNVEV (reference sequence). The CDR3 has 14 residues. The ends were cut back, 6 bases at V and 4 bases at J, with 15 bases in the middle.

V gene TRBV6-5 combines with J gene TRBJ1-2; TRBD1 matches 11 bases. V shed 4 bases and J 4 bases; nucleotides not matched to a gene: 5. The length of the CDR3 is 15 residues. Germline loops: CDR1 MNHEY, CDR2 SVGAGI. CDR3 nucleotides: TGTGCCAGCAGTTCCCGGACAGGGGGCTTCTATGGCTACACCTTC. This translates into CASSSRTGGFYGYTF.

In this sample, this clone turned up once. This sequence joins TRBV5-5 and TRBJ1-2, with 7 bases that match TRBD1. Germline CDR1 SGHKS, CDR2 YYEKEE (reference sequence). The CDR3 covers 13 residues. V was clipped by 2 bases and J by 7 bases; unmatched bases: 5. In DNA, the CDR3 is TGTGCCAGCAGCTTAGTGAAGGGGGCTGGCTACACCTTC. This sequence encodes CASSLVKGAGYTF.

The chain employs TRBV15 and TRBJ2-7; no clear D gene. In germline, CDR1 is LNHNV, CDR2 YYDKDF (reference sequence). V gave up 0 bases and J gave up 6 bases, with 9 bases separating them. The CDR3 is made up of 13 amino acids. The CDR3 coding sequence is TGTGCCACCAGCAGAGACCGACTGGGCGAGCAGTACTTC. This encodes CATSRDRLGEQYF.

J is TRBJ1-5 and V is TRBV19; D may be TRBD1 (6 bases). Germline CDR1 and CDR2: LNHDA and SQIVND (reference sequence). The CDR3 length is 18 residues. Trimming stripped 4 bases from V and 3 bases from J, with 22 bases between. CDR3 sequence: CASSTLPWGGKDNQPQHF. The CDR3, as DNA: TGTGCCAGTAGTACCCTCCCCTGGGGGGGCAAAGACAATCAGCCCCAGCATTTT.

This chain joins TRBV6-1 and TRBJ2-6, with D hard to call. Trimming left V 4 bases short and J 0 bases short, with 7 bases between. This CDR3 region has 15 residues. The germline V gene encodes CDR1 MNHNS and CDR2 SASEGT. The CDR3 loop is CASSALHSGANVLTF. The CDR3 nucleotides are TGTGCCAGCAGTGCACTCCACTCTGGGGCCAACGTCCTGACTTTC.

In regard to this clone: With a far larger clone one base away, a read error is the likely cause. This rearrangement joins TRBV7-6 to TRBJ2-3; D gene unclear. In germline, CDR1 is SGHVS, CDR2 FNYEAQ. Trimming removed 3 bases at V and 2 bases at J, with 0 bases between. This CDR3 is 11 amino acids long. CDR3 amino acids: CASSFTDTQYF. In DNA form, the CDR3 reads TGTGCCAGCAGCTTCACAGATACGCAGTATTTT.

The sample holds a few counts of this clone. V gene TRBV7-9 combines with J gene TRBJ2-1; no firm D call. The CDR3 contains 14 residues. CDR1 is SEHNR and CDR2 is FQNEAQ in the germline V gene (reference sequence). V lost 0 bases to trimming and J lost 3 bases, with 6 bases between them. CDR3 region: CASSLAVIYNEQFF. The CDR3 bases are TGTGCCAGCAGCTTAGCGGTTATCTACAATGAGCAGTTCTTC.

The chain couples TRBV10-2 to TRBJ1-1; TRBD1 matches at 9 bases. V trimming: 3 bases; J trimming: 6 bases; junction bases outside the gene matches: 20. Germline loops: CDR1 WSHSY, CDR2 SAAADI. The CDR3 spans 19 residues. The CDR3 nucleotides read TGCGCCAGCAGTGACCCCTTAGATACACAGGGGGCAGGTTGGGCTGAAGCTTTCTTT. Amino acid sequence: CASSDPLDTQGAGWAEAFF.

The chain joins TRBV19 to TRBJ2-2, with D maybe TRBD1 (7 bases). The CDR3 runs 16 residues. Trimming stripped 5 bases from V and 5 bases from J, with 18 bases between. Germline V CDR1 and CDR2: LNHDA, SQIVND (reference sequence). CDR3 DNA sequence: TGTGCCAGTAGTCCGGGAGACAGGGTCGGGACCGGGGAGCTGTTTTTT. Its protein product is CASSPGDRVGTGELFF.

The chain has TRBV19 and TRBJ1-1, with 7 nucleotides matching TRBD1. J gave up 4 bases and V 2 bases, and 1 base lay outside the gene matches. The CDR3 covers 13 residues. Germline V CDR1 and CDR2: LNHDA, SQIVND (reference sequence). The CDR3 sequence is CASSIRQGTEAFF. The CDR3 bases are TGTGCCAGTAGTATAAGACAGGGCACTGAAGCTTTCTTT.

The chain employs TRBV29-1 and TRBJ2-6; 9 bases are a match to TRBD1. The germline gives CDR1 SQVTM, CDR2 ANQGSEA. Trimming removed 5 bases from V and 3 bases from J; junction bases left unmatched: 5. The CDR3 is 15 amino acids. CDR3 sequence reads: CSVSGTGNGANVLTF. The CDR3 nucleotides are TGCAGCGTTAGCGGGACAGGGAATGGGGCCAACGTCCTGACTTTC.

The rearrangement joins TRBV25-1 to TRBJ1-4, with D hard to call. CDR3 length: 15 residues. Looked up from germline, CDR1 is MGHDK and CDR2 is SYGVNS. Trimming cost V 2 bases and J 5 bases, with 12 bases left between them. CDR3 DNA: TGTGCCAGCAGTGAAGGAGACGGGCCCAATGAAAAACTGTTTTTT. Protein: CASSEGDGPNEKLFF. Full variable domain (remainder filled in from reference TRBV25-1 and TRBJ1-4): EADIYQTPRYLVIGTGKKITLECSQTMGHDKMYWYQQDPGMELHLIHYSYGVNSTEKGDLSSESTVSRIRTEHFPLTLESARPSHTSQYLCASSEGDGPNEKLFFGSGTQLSVL.

This sequence joins TRBV6-5 and TRBJ1-2; a possible D gene is TRBD1 (5 bases). The CDR3 has 14 residues. Trimming cost V 6 bases and J 4 bases, with 15 bases left between them. Germline V CDR1 and CDR2: MNHEY, SVGAGI. Here the CDR3 DNA reads TGTGCCAGCAGCCCTGGGCGGGGGACCTATGGCTACACCTTC. Protein: CASSPGRGTYGYTF.

The chain joins TRBV4-1 to TRBJ1-2; tentative D call: TRBD1 (6 bases). Germline-derived CDR1 and CDR2 are MGHRA and YSYEKL. The CDR3 is made up of 14 amino acids. The V and J ends lost 2 bases and 2 bases respectively, with 9 bases between them. CDR3 sequence: CASSQHGQNYGYTF. The CDR3 DNA reads as TGCGCCAGCAGCCAACACGGACAGAACTATGGCTACACCTTC.

This clone has just a few counts. The gene calls are TRBV18 and TRBJ2-6; D remains unclear. Between the trimmed V and J ends, which lost 5 bases and 1 base, there was a span of 9 bases. Germline CDR1 is KGHSH and CDR2 is LQKENI. The CDR3 totals 15 residues. CDR3 in amino acids: CASSIGMSGANVLTF. CDR3 in DNA: TGTGCCAGCTCAATTGGGATGTCTGGGGCCAACGTCCTGACTTTC.

A single count supports this clone. The chain combines TRBV4-2 with TRBJ2-2, with D perhaps being TRBD1 or TRBD2 (5 bases each). The CDR3 has 19 amino acids. Germline lookup yields CDR1 LGHNA and CDR2 YNFKEQ. V was clipped by 0 bases and J by 6 bases, with 23 bases between them. CDR3 sequence: CASSQERNLGTFNAGELFF. In nucleotides, the CDR3 is TGTGCCAGCAGCCAAGAAAGAAATCTAGGGACCTTTAATGCCGGGGAGCTGTTTTTT.

This clone was seen once. The rearrangement links TRBV9 to TRBJ2-7; 8 bases align to TRBD2. After removal of 4 bases from V and 5 bases from J, the junction contained 8 bases not matched to a gene. The germline V gene encodes CDR1 SGDLS and CDR2 YYNGEE. The CDR3 consists of 14 residues. Here the CDR3 DNA reads TGTGCCAGCAGCCCGGTGCTAGCGGGCCACGAGCAGTACTTC. Translating it yields CASSPVLAGHEQYF.

This clone was counted once. The J gene is TRBJ1-1, the V gene TRBV7-6; 8 nucleotides agree with TRBD1. Germline-derived CDR1 and CDR2 are SGHVS and FNYEAQ. The CDR3 consists of 15 residues. V lost 0 bases to trimming and J lost 3 bases; unmatched junction nucleotides: 3. Here the CDR3 DNA reads TGTGCCAGCAGCTTAGCCCAGGGGGCAGACACTGAAGCTTTCTTT. Its translation is CASSLAQGADTEAFF.